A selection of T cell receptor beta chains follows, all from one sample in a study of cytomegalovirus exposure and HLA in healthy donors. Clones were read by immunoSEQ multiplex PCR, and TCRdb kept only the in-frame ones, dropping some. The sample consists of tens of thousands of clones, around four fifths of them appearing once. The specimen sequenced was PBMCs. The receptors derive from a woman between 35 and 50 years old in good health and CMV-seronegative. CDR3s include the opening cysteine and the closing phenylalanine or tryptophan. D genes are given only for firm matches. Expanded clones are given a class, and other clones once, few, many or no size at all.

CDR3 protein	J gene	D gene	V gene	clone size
CASSPSGRVADTQYF	TRBJ2-3	TRBD2	TRBV7-9	-
CASRGAQETQYF	TRBJ2-5	-	TRBV28	-
CASSEELAASTGELFF	TRBJ2-2	TRBD2	TRBV2	-
CASRTGGFTEAFF	TRBJ1-1	TRBD1	TRBV27	-
CSARDHYEQYF	TRBJ2-7	-	TRBV20-1	-
CASSYETSGSSYNEQFF	TRBJ2-1	TRBD2	TRBV6-4	-
CASSLFSRGPNGYTF	TRBJ1-2	-	TRBV28	-
CASSGGTSGYNEQFF	TRBJ2-1	TRBD2	TRBV6-4	-
CAIADRANQPQHF	TRBJ1-5	TRBD1	TRBV6-6	-
CASSENRVIDGYTF	TRBJ1-2	-	TRBV2	-
CASSLLWGGAVDEQFF	TRBJ2-1	-	TRBV9	once
CASTVRGTEAFF	TRBJ1-1	-	TRBV28	-
CASSLNSPYEQYF	TRBJ2-7	-	TRBV7-2	-
CAISDNIYEQYF	TRBJ2-7	-	TRBV10-3	-
CASTQTSIVGELFF	TRBJ2-2	-	TRBV11-2	-
CASSLALAGGPWKTQYF	TRBJ2-5	TRBD2	TRBV7-2	-